This T cell receptor beta chain came from a study of cytomegalovirus exposure and HLA in healthy donors. Primers included in the PCR were 60 Vbeta and 13 Jbeta primers. The data were produced by immunoSEQ multiplex PCR, yet TCRdb's version contains in-frame clones alone and is incomplete. The profile covers about 120,000 clones, with 60% to 85% appearing a single time and about 3.3% taken by the ten largest. General study points: Indistinguishable V segments, including TRBV6-2 and TRBV6-3, were excluded. Per a prior analysis, the majority of TCR beta V segments were productive roughly 87% or roughly 30% of the time. The investigators catalogued under 200 TCR beta chains as cytomegalovirus-associated.

Germline CDR1 reads SGHDT; CDR2 reads YYEEEE. The CDR3 is 13 residues long. V was shortened by 7 bases and J by 2 bases, with 12 bases between the two germline ends. This cohort consisted of healthy bone marrow donors. About this clone itself: What it binds is unknown.

The chain recombines TRBV5-6 with TRBJ2-5; unclear D gene. The sequence derives from a woman under 40 in good health and CMV-seropositive. The sequenced material came from PBMCs. The CDR3 nucleotides read TGTGCCAGCGCAGGCCTGGATCAAGAGACCCAGTACTTC. Translation gives CASAGLDQETQYF. Full variable domain (remainder filled in from reference TRBV5-6 and TRBJ2-5): DAGVTQSPTHLIKTRGQQVTLRCSPKSGHDTVSWYQQALGQGPQFIFQYYEEEERQRGNFPDRFSGHQFPNYSSELNVNALLLGDSALYLCASAGLDQETQYFGPGTRLLVL.